This TCR beta chain emerged from a study of cytomegalovirus exposure and HLA in healthy donors. The ends lost 4 bases at V and 0 bases at J; junction bases unmatched: 1. Looked up from germline, CDR1 is MGHRA and CDR2 is YSYEKL. The length of the CDR3 is 15 residues. PCR involved 60 Vbeta and 13 Jbeta primers. Only in-frame clones appear in the TCRdb table, and some are missing; sequencing was by immunoSEQ multiplex PCR. This sample has some 190,000 clones, with approximately 86% found just once. Findings of the study overall: Accurate predictions that matched the HLA-A and HLA-B alleles of most subjects were reportedly made from TCR beta sequences. Some V segments could not be told apart, so they were left out, TRBV6-2 and TRBV6-3 among them. Certain sequence variants were highly shared and formed a cluster, and this cluster was likely a sequencing artifact. There were a few CMV-associated chains whose specificity for CMV antigens was confirmed in vitro.

A remark on this clone: Its specificity is unknown.

The sample comprised PBMCs. The chain links TRBV4-1 to TRBJ2-3; 10 nucleotides agree with TRBD2. This TCR came from a woman younger than 30 in good health and CMV-seronegative. The CDR3 bases are TGCGCCAGCAGCCCGACTAGCGGGAGCACAGATACGCAGTATTTT. Protein product: CASSPTSGSTDTQYF.